The 10 T cell receptor beta chains reported below all come from one sample, sequenced in a study of T cells in Graves' hyperthyroidism and ophthalmopathy. The CDR3 regions of TCR beta were amplified from RNA transcripts. With the HTBI primer set, the TCR CDR3 went through a first round of RT-PCR. TCRdb redid the calling of the multiplex PCR reads with MiXCR, one entry per CDR3 protein. The sample lists roughly 500,000 distinct CDR3 sequences; about 45% were seen once. Sequencing was carried out using peripheral blood or thyroid tissue (not recorded which). These TCRs come from an adult woman with Graves' disease, either hyperthyroidism or ophthalmopathy (not recorded which).

This clonotype was picked up a small number of times. The chain employs TRBV15 and TRBJ2-3; D ambiguous. The CDR3 sequence is 11 residues long. V lost 5 bases and J lost 6, with 6 bases in between. Germline loops: CDR1 LNHNV, CDR2 YYDKDF (reference sequence). The CDR3 loop is CATSRTDTQYF. CDR3 DNA sequence: TGTGCCACCAGCCGGACCGATACGCAGTATTTT. Together with reference TRBV15 and TRBJ2-3, the CDR3 gives the full variable domain: DAMVIQNPRYQVTQFGKPVTLSCSQTLNHNVMYWYQQKSSQAPKLLFHYYDKDFNNEADTPDNFQSRRPNTSFCFLDIRSPGLGDTAMYLCATSRTDTQYFGPGTRLTVL.

Notes on this clonotype: A much bigger clone sits one base away, suggesting this may be a read error. No conserved phenylalanine or tryptophan is present at the end of the CDR3, so a read error is the likely explanation. No DNA is shown, since the ends of the CDR3 on it are uncertain; the CDR3 is the one TCRdb lists. The chain recombines TRBV19 with TRBJ1-1. 13 amino acids form the CDR3, both terminal residues included. Germline V gives CDR1 LNHDA, CDR2 SQIVND (reference sequence). The chain's CDR3 is CASSITVAEGALS.

The count of this clonotype is one. The chain links TRBV15 to TRBJ1-1, with a possible D match to TRBD1 (5 bases). CDR3 size: 12 residues. Germline V gene lookup returns CDR1 LNHNV and CDR2 YYDKDF (reference sequence). The ends were cut back, 0 bases at V and 11 bases at J, with 10 bases in the middle. CDR3 region: CATSRDSGSAFF. CDR3 bases: TGTGCCACCAGCAGAGATTCAGGGAGTGCTTTCTTT. Drawing the rest from reference TRBV15 and TRBJ1-1, the complete variable domain is DAMVIQNPRYQVTQFGKPVTLSCSQTLNHNVMYWYQQKSSQAPKLLFHYYDKDFNNEADTPDNFQSRRPNTSFCFLDIRSPGLGDTAMYLCATSRDSGSAFFGQGTRLTVV.

This clonotype was observed many times. This chain links TRBV20-1 with TRBJ1-1; no clear D. Germline CDR1 reads DFQATT; CDR2 reads SNEGSKA (reference sequence). The CDR3 is 12 amino acids. V gave up 3 bases and J gave up 5 bases, with 10 bases separating them. CDR3 nucleotides: TGCAGTGCTAGGTTGTCGGTTACTGAAGCTTTCTTT. Protein product: CSARLSVTEAFF.

This rearrangement joins TRBV7-2 to TRBJ1-6, with 8 bases that match TRBD1. The germline gives CDR1 SGHTA, CDR2 FQGNSA. This CDR3 is built from 14 residues. J lost 7 bases, V lost 8 bases, and 7 bases had no gene match. CDR3 DNA sequence: TGTGCCAGCGACCCCCGGACAGGGAATTCACCCCTCCACTTT. This sequence encodes CASDPRTGNSPLHF. Looking up the rest from reference TRBV7-2 and TRBJ1-6 gives the full variable domain: GAGVSQSPSNKVTEKGKDVELRCDPISGHTALYWYRQSLGQGLEFLIYFQGNSAPDKSGLPSDRFSAERTGGSVSTLTIQRTQQEDSAVYLCASDPRTGNSPLHFGNGTRLTVT.

This clonotype was seen at least ten times. The gene calls are TRBV28 and TRBJ1-1, with 9 nucleotides matching TRBD1. The CDR3 is 12 amino acids. In germline, CDR1 is MDHEN, CDR2 SYDVKM. With 6 bases clipped from V and 11 bases from J, the junction kept 7 bases outside the gene matches. CDR3 in amino acids: CASSLGTGRAFF. As DNA, the CDR3 is TGTGCCAGCAGCCTGGGGACAGGGCGCGCTTTCTTT.

Comment on this clonotype: A much larger clonotype is one base distant, so this may be a read error. The final CDR3 position lacks the conserved phenylalanine or tryptophan, pointing to a likely read error. The chain recombines TRBV3-1 with TRBJ1-6; no reliable D call. Trimming removed 0 bases at V and 4 bases at J, with 7 bases between. The CDR3 covers 15 residues. Germline assignment: CDR1 LGHDT and CDR2 YNNKEL (reference sequence). CDR3: CASSQDGEYNSPLHL. The CDR3 bases are TGTGCCAGCAGCCAAGATGGCGAATATAATTCACCCCTCCACCTT.

The V call is TRBV6-6, the J call TRBJ2-3, with D uncertain. Looked up from germline, CDR1 is MNHNY and CDR2 is SVGAGI (reference sequence). V lost 5 bases and J 5 bases, leaving 8 bases between the germline ends. The CDR3 is 12 amino acids. The CDR3 loop reads CASSQSGDTQYF. The CDR3 coding sequence is TGTGCCAGCAGTCAGTCTGGAGATACGCAGTATTTT.

Written as DNA, the CDR3 is TGTGCCAGCAGCTTAGAGGGACAGGGAAACTACAATCAGCCCCAGCATTTT. Translated, it gives CASSLEGQGNYNQPQHF. The V gene is TRBV7-9, the J gene TRBJ1-5; 9 positions match TRBD1. Germline V gives CDR1 SEHNR, CDR2 FQNEAQ (reference sequence). This CDR3 has 17 amino acids. Trimming removed 1 base from V and 3 bases from J; junction bases left unmatched: 7.

This rearrangement joins TRBV7-6 to TRBJ2-3; 9 positions match TRBD2. The J segment lost 1 base and the V segment lost 1 base, leaving 3 bases of the junction unmatched. Germline V gene lookup returns CDR1 SGHVS and CDR2 FNYEAQ. This CDR3 comprises 16 residues. CDR3 region: CASSLVREGRTDTQYF. The CDR3 coding sequence is TGTGCCAGCAGCTTAGTGCGGGAGGGGCGCACAGATACGCAGTATTTT.